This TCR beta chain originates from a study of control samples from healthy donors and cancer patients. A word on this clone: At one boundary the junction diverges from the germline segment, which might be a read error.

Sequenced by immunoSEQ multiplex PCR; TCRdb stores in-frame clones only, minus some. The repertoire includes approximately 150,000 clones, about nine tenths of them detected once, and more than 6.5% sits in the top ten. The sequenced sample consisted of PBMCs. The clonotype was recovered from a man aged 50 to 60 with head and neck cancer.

CDR3 in amino acids: CASSYSPGMKTEAFF. As DNA, the CDR3 is TGTGCCAGCAGTTATTCGCCTGGGATGAAGACTGAAGCTTTCTTT. The V and J genes are TRBV6-5 and TRBJ1-1; D not certain. CDR1 is MNHEY and CDR2 is SVGAGI in the germline V gene. The CDR3 totals 15 residues.